The present TCR beta chain was sequenced within a study of beta chain features in type 1 diabetes. CDR3 length: 13 amino acids. Trimming removed 2 bases from V and 7 bases from J, with 9 bases in between. Germline-derived CDR1 and CDR2 are SGHTA and FQGTGA. Sequencing targeted expressed TCRB transcripts, as all isolated RNA had been reverse transcribed. Repertoires were generated with immunoSEQ multiplex PCR, while TCRdb's copy carries only in-frame clones and drops some. Among fewer than 200,000 clones listed, approximately 8.1% were seen once. This clone was counted a few times. The sample taken for sequencing was central memory CD4+ T cells from blood. The J gene is TRBJ2-1, the V gene TRBV7-3, with D unclear. This clonotype was sampled from a man between 18 and 29 years old in good health. For the CDR3, the DNA is TGTGCCAGCAGCTTACCCTCCGGGAATGAGCAGTTCTTC. Protein: CASSLPSGNEQFF.